This entry lists 17 T cell receptor beta chains sequenced from one sample in a study of cytomegalovirus exposure and HLA in healthy donors. Primers for the PCR totalled 60 Vbeta and 13 Jbeta. The repertoire was sequenced with immunoSEQ multiplex PCR; TCRdb's copy has only in-frame clones and lacks some. The sample holds about 120,000 clones, around 76% seen once. Sequenced: PBMCs. The receptors shown here come from a man aged 60-69 years in good health and CMV-seropositive.

The rearrangement uses TRBV6-7 and TRBJ1-2; unclear D gene. TRBV6-7 is noted as an ORF with a role that remains uncertain. Between the trimmed V and J ends, which lost 6 bases and 4 bases, there was a span of 12 bases. The CDR3 extends over 13 amino acids. CDR3 in amino acids: CASSLGKFYGYTF. CDR3 DNA sequence: TGTGCCAGCAGCCTCGGGAAGTTCTATGGCTACACCTTC.

The CDR3 spells CASSFGTSGIGETQYF. The CDR3 nucleotides read TGCGCCAGCAGCTTTGGGACTAGCGGGATTGGGGAGACCCAGTACTTC. J is TRBJ2-5 and V is TRBV5-1; 13 nucleotides agree with TRBD2. The CDR3 spans 16 residues. V shed 2 bases, J shed 5 bases, and the junction held 6 bases outside the gene matches. Germline CDR1 reads SGHRS; CDR2 reads YFSETQ.

CDR3 sequence reads: CASRRTGGNEQYF. As DNA, the CDR3 is TGTGCCAGCAGACGGACAGGGGGGAACGAGCAGTACTTC. The chain employs TRBV5-4 and TRBJ2-7, with TRBD1 matching over 10 bases. CDR1 and CDR2 from the germline V gene are SGHNT and YYREEE (reference sequence). Trimming at V came to 5 bases and at J to 5 bases, leaving 4 bases not matched to a gene. This CDR3 comprises 13 residues.

The rearrangement uses TRBV28 and TRBJ2-5; maybe TRBD2 (5 bases). The V and J ends lost 7 bases and 5 bases respectively, with 17 bases between them. The CDR3 covers 14 residues. Looked up from germline, CDR1 is MDHEN and CDR2 is SYDVKM. CDR3 in DNA: TGTGCCAGCACCTCGAGCGGCCGATGGGAGACCCAGTACTTC. Translation gives CASTSSGRWETQYF.

This clone was observed a handful of times. The genes are TRBV5-1 and TRBJ2-3; maybe TRBD1 (6 bases). Trimming pared 3 bases from V and 5 bases from J, leaving 13 bases between. Per germline, CDR1 SGHRS and CDR2 YFSETQ. This CDR3 region has 14 residues. The CDR3 DNA is TGCGCCAGCAGCTACAGGGTTGAAGGAGATACGCAGTATTTT. Protein sequence: CASSYRVEGDTQYF.

The chain has TRBV18 and TRBJ2-7; possible D gene TRBD2, 6 bases. Trimming took off 3 bases at V and 0 bases at J, with 6 bases between the two ends. Germline V gene lookup returns CDR1 KGHSH and CDR2 LQKENI. The CDR3 loop spans 13 amino acids. This chain's CDR3 is CASSPGGSYEQYF. In DNA, the CDR3 is TGTGCCAGCTCACCCGGGGGCTCCTACGAGCAGTACTTC.

J is TRBJ1-1 and V is TRBV25-1, with D unresolved. The CDR3 extends over 13 amino acids. Germline V gives CDR1 MGHDK, CDR2 SYGVNS. With 2 bases removed from V and 1 base from J, the gap between germline ends came to 5 bases. DNA of the CDR3: TGTGCCAGCAGTGAACAGTGGAACACTGAAGCTTTCTTT. It yields the protein CASSEQWNTEAFF.

CDR3 sequence (DNA): TGTGCCAGCAAAGAAGGAGGCACTGAAGCTTTCTTT. This gives the protein CASKEGGTEAFF. The chain is built from TRBV6-6 and TRBJ1-1; D gene uncertain. V dropped 7 bases and J dropped 4 bases, with 10 bases sitting between them. This CDR3 spans 12 amino acids. The germline gives CDR1 MNHNY, CDR2 SVGAGI (reference sequence).

This clone was detected only once. The chain uses TRBV10-1 and TRBJ2-3; D not certain. The V gene's germline CDR1 is WNHNN and CDR2 SYGVQD (reference sequence). V lost 3 bases and J lost 4, with 14 bases in between. The CDR3 totals 15 residues. The CDR3 loop reads CASSDPGLQSDTQYF. The CDR3 bases are TGCGCCAGCAGTGATCCGGGTCTACAATCAGATACGCAGTATTTT.

The chain recombines TRBV2 with TRBJ1-1; a weak D match, TRBD1 (5 bases). CDR1 is SNHLY, CDR2 FYNNEI, per germline. V dropped 1 base and J dropped 3 bases, with 15 bases sitting between them. The CDR3 is 16 amino acids. The chain's CDR3 is CASSEGGVGVDTEAFF. The DNA of the CDR3 is TGTGCCAGCAGTGAAGGGGGGGTGGGGGTGGACACTGAAGCTTTCTTT.

This clone appeared a single time. This sequence joins TRBV15 and TRBJ2-3; maybe TRBD2 (5 bases). Germline CDR1 LNHNV, CDR2 YYDKDF (reference sequence). Trimming removed 4 bases from V and 1 base from J, with 12 bases in between. CDR3 length: 15 residues. This CDR3 reads CATSTGLGGTDTQYF. The CDR3 nucleotides read TGTGCCACCAGCACTGGACTCGGGGGCACAGATACGCAGTATTTT.

The chain recombines TRBV27 with TRBJ1-4, with TRBD1 as a possible D gene (5 bases). The germline gives CDR1 MNHEY, CDR2 SMNVEV (reference sequence). This CDR3 region has 15 residues. Trimming took off 5 bases at V and 0 bases at J, with 10 bases between the two ends. The CDR3 DNA is TGTGCCAGCAGTGGGGCGGGGGCAACTAATGAAAAACTGTTTTTT. Its translation: CASSGAGATNEKLFF.

This chain uses TRBV18 with TRBJ2-1; D is unclear. The CDR3 contains 15 residues. V lost 0 bases and J 0 bases, leaving 6 bases between the germline ends. Germline V CDR1 and CDR2: KGHSH, LQKENI. CDR3 residues: CASSPPPDSYNEQFF. In DNA, the CDR3 is TGTGCCAGCTCACCACCGCCAGACTCCTACAATGAGCAGTTCTTC.

V and J are TRBV5-4 and TRBJ2-7; TRBD2 matches at 14 bases. The CDR3 loop spans 18 amino acids. CDR1 is SGHNT and CDR2 is YYREEE in the germline V gene (reference sequence). Trimming cost V 2 bases and J 3 bases; bases outside gene matches: 10. CDR3 nucleotides: TGTGCCAGCAGCTTCGGCAGCTCCGGGACTAGCGGGGGCTACGAGCAGTACTTC. The encoded protein is CASSFGSSGTSGGYEQYF.

The rearrangement joins TRBV15 to TRBJ1-2; 10 positions agree with TRBD1. Germline V CDR1 and CDR2: LNHNV, YYDKDF (reference sequence). After removal of 3 bases from V and 8 bases from J, the junction contained 12 bases not matched to a gene. The CDR3 is made up of 16 amino acids. In DNA form, the CDR3 reads TGTGCCACCAGCAGGGACAGGGGGAGAAGCTTACACGGCTACACCTTC. It encodes CATSRDRGRSLHGYTF.

The chain carries TRBV5-1 and TRBJ2-5, with 8 bases aligning to TRBD1. CDR1 and CDR2 from the germline V gene are SGHRS and YFSETQ. V was pared by 4 bases and J by 11 bases, with 13 bases of the junction left unmatched. The CDR3 runs 14 residues. The DNA for the CDR3 is TGCGCCAGCAGCCCCGGACAGGGCGGACAGGAGCAGTACTTC. Translated, it gives CASSPGQGGQEQYF.

V is TRBV5-1 and J is TRBJ2-3; D unresolved. Trimming shortened V by 4 bases and J by 1 base, and 10 bases separated the two germline ends. The CDR3 sequence is 14 residues long. The germline V gene has CDR1 SGHRS and CDR2 YFSETQ. CDR3 loop: CASSTQAGTDTQYF. CDR3 nucleotide sequence: TGCGCCAGCAGCACCCAAGCCGGCACAGATACGCAGTATTTT.